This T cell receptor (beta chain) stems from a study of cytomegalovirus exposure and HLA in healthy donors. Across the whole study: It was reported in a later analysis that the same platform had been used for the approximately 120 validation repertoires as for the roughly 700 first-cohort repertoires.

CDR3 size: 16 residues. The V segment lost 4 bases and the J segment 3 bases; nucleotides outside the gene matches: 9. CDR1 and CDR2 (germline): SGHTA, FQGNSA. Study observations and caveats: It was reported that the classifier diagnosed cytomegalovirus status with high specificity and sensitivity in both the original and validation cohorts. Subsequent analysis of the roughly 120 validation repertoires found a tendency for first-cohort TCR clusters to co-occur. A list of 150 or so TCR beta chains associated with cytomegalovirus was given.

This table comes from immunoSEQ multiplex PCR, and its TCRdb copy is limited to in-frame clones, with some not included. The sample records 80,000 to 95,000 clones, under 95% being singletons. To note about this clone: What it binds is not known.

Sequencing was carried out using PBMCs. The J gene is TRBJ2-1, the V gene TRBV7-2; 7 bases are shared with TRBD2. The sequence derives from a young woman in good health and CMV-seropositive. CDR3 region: CASSSPLADYYNEQFF. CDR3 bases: TGTGCCAGCAGCTCCCCCCTAGCGGACTACTACAATGAGCAGTTCTTC.